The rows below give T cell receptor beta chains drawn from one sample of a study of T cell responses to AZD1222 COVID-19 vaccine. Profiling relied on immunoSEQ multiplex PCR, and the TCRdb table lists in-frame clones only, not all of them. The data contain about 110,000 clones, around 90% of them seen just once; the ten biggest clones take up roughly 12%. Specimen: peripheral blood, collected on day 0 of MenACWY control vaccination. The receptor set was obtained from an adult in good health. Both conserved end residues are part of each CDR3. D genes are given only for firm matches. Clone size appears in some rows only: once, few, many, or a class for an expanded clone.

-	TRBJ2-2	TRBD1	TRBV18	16	TGTGCCAGCTCACCACCGGCACAGGGGTTAACCGGGGAGCTGTTTTTT	CASSPPAQGLTGELFF
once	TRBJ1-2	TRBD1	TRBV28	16	TGTGCCAGCAGTTCCACCCGACAGGGGCGTTACTATGGCTACACCTTC	CASSSTRQGRYYGYTF
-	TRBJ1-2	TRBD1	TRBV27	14	TGTGCCAGCAGCCGCTGGGAGGGGGCGAAAGGCTACACCTTC	CASSRWEGAKGYTF
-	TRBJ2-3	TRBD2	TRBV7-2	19	TGTGCCAGCAGCTTAGCGCTTTTTGGTCTAGCGGGGGGAGGAGATACGCAGTATTTT	CASSLALFGLAGGGDTQYF
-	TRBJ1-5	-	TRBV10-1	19	TGCGCCAGCAGTGAGTCGACTCGGAGCCTTTGCTTAAGCAATCAGCCCCAGCATTTT	CASSESTRSLCLSNQPQHF
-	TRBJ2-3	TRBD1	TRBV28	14	TGTGCCAGCAGGGGGACAGGGCGCACAGATACGCAGTATTTT	CASRGTGRTDTQYF
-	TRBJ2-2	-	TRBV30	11	TGTGCCTGGATGAGCCCCGGGGAGCTGTTTTTT	CAWMSPGELFF
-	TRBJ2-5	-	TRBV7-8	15	TGTGCCAGCAGCTCGCCCGCTAGGGGCGAAGAGACCCAGTACTTC	CASSSPARGEETQYF
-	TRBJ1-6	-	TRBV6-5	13	TGTGCCAGCAGAGCCGCCGCTGCTTCACCCCTCCACTTT	CASRAAAASPLHF
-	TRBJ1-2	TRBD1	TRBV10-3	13	TGTGCCATCAGGGACGGGACAGGGTCAGGCTACACCTTC	CAIRDGTGSGYTF
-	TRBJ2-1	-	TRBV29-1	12	TGCAGCGTTGTGGAGGGGGGCAATGAGCAGTTCTTC	CSVVEGGNEQFF
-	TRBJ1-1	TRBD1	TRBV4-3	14	TGCGCCAGCAGCCAAGATAGCAGGGGGCAGTTGGCTTTCTTT	CASSQDSRGQLAFF
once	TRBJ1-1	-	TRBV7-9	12	TGTGCCAGCAGCCCCCCCGGGGCTGAAGCTTTCTTT	CASSPPGAEAFF
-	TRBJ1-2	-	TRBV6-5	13	TGTGCCAGCAGTTACGCGGCAGGATATGGCTACACCTTC	CASSYAAGYGYTF
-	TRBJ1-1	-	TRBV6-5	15	TGTGCCAGCAGCCCCAGGAGTTACCCGAACACTGAAGCTTTCTTT	CASSPRSYPNTEAFF
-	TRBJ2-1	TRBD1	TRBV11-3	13	TGTGCCAGCAGCGTCCTGGACAGGGGAAAGCAGTTCTTC	CASSVLDRGKQFF
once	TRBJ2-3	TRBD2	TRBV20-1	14	TGCAGTGCTAGTGTGGGGGGGGGCACAGATACGCAGTATTTT	CSASVGGGTDTQYF
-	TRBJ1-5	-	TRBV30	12	TGTGCCTGGAACGGGTTCGGTCAGCCCCAGCATTTT	CAWNGFGQPQHF
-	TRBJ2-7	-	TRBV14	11	TGTGCCAGCAGCCAACTATCCGAGCAGTACTTC	CASSQLSEQYF
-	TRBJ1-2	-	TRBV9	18	TGTGCCAGCAGCGTAGGAGTTGAAGGGCAGCACCGCACCTATGGCTACACCTTC	CASSVGVEGQHRTYGYTF
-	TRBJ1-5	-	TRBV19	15	TGTGCCAGTAGTTCCCGGGACATAAGCAATCAGCCCCAGCATTTT	CASSSRDISNQPQHF
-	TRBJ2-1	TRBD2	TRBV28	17	TGTGCCAGCAGTTCATCAAGCGGGAGGGCCTCCTACAATGAGCAGTTCTTC	CASSSSSGRASYNEQFF
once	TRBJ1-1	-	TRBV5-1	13	TGCGCCAGCAAAGGCGGGGTGAACACTGAAGCTTTCTTT	CASKGGVNTEAFF
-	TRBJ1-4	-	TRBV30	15	TGTGCCTGGACCCCGTGGGGGGCAACTAATGAAAAACTGTTTTTT	CAWTPWGATNEKLFF
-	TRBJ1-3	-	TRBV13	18	TGTGCCAGCAGCTTAGGCCTAGCGCTCAGCCGCTCTGGAAACACCATATATTTT	CASSLGLALSRSGNTIYF
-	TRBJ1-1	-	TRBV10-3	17	TGTGCCATCAGTGAGTCAGTGGGGACGGCTTTAGACACTGAAGCTTTCTTT	CAISESVGTALDTEAFF
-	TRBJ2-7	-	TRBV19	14	TGTGCCAGTATGGTGACAGCGCCGCGGGATTCAGTTCACTTC	CASMVTAPRDSVHF
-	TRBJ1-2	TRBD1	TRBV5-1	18	TGCGCCAGCAGCCCTAGTCGGAAGACAGGGGGCGTATTATATGGCTACACCTTC	CASSPSRKTGGVLYGYTF
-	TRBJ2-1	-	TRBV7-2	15	TGTGCCAGCAGCTACGGGGGAGGCCCCTACAATGAGCAGTTCTTC	CASSYGGGPYNEQFF